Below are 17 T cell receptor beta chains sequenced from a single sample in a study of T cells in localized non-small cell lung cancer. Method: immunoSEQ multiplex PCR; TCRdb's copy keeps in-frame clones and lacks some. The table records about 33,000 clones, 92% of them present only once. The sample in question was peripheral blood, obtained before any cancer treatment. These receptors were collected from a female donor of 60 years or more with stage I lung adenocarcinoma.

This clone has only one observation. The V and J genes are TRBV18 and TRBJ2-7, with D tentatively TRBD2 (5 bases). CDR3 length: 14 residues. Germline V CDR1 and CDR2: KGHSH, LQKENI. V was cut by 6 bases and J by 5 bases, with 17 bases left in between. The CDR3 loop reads CASSQVEGTHEQYF. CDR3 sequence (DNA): TGTGCCAGCTCCCAGGTAGAGGGAACCCACGAGCAGTACTTC.

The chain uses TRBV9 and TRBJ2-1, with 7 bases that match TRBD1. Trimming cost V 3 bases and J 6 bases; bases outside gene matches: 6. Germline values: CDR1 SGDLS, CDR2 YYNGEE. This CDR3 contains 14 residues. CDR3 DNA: TGTGCCAGCAGCGCGACAGGGATGGTCAATGAGCAGTTCTTC. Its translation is CASSATGMVNEQFF.

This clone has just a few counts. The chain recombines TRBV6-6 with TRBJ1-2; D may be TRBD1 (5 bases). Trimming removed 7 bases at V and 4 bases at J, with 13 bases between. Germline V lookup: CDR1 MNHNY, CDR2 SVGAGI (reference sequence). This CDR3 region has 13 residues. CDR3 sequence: CASIRGAGYGYTF. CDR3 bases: TGTGCCAGCATCAGAGGGGCAGGCTATGGCTACACCTTC.

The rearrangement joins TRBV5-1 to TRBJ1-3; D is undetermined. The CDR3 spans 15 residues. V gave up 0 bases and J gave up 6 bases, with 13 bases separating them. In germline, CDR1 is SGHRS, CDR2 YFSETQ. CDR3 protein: CASSLDFGRLNTIYF. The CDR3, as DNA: TGCGCCAGCAGCTTGGATTTCGGACGGTTAAACACCATATATTTT.

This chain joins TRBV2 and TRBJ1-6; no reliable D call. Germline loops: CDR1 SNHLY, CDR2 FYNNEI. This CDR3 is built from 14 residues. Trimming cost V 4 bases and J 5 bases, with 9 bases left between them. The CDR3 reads CASSGTADNSPLHF. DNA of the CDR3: TGTGCCAGCAGTGGGACGGCAGATAATTCACCCCTCCACTTT.

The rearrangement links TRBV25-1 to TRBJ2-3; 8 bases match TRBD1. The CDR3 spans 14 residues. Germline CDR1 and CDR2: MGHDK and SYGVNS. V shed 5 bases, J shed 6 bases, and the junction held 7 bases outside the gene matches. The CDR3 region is CASSIGQGYDTQYF. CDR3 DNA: TGTGCCAGCAGTATCGGACAGGGTTACGATACGCAGTATTTT.

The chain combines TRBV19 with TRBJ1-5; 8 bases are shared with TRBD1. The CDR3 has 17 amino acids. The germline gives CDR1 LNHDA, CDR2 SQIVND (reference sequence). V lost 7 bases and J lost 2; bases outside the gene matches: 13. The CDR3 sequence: CASTLTDRGVGNQPQHF. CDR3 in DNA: TGTGCCAGTACCCTCACTGACAGGGGTGTTGGCAATCAGCCCCAGCATTTT. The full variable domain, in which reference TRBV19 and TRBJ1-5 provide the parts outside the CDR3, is DGGITQSPKYLFRKEGQNVTLSCEQNLNHDAMYWYRQDPGQGLRLIYYSQIVNDFQKGDIAEGYSVSREKKESFPLTVTSAQKNPTAFYLCASTLTDRGVGNQPQHFGDGTRLSIL.

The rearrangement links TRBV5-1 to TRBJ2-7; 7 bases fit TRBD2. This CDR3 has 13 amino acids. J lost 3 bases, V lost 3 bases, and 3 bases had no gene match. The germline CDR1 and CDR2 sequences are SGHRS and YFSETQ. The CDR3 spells CASSWSGDYEQYF. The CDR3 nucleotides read TGCGCCAGCAGCTGGAGCGGGGACTACGAGCAGTACTTC.

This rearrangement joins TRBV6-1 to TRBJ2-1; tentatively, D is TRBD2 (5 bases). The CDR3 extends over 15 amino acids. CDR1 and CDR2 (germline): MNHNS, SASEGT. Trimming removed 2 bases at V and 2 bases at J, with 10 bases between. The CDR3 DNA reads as TGTGCCAGCAGTGAAACGGGGAGCACCTACAATGAGCAGTTCTTC. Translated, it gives CASSETGSTYNEQFF.

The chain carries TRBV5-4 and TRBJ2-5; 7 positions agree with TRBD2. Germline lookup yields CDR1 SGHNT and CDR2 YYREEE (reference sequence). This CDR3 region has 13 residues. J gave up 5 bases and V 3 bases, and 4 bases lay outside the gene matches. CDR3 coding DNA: TGTGCCAGCAGCTGGGGGGGGATCGAGACCCAGTACTTC. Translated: CASSWGGIETQYF.

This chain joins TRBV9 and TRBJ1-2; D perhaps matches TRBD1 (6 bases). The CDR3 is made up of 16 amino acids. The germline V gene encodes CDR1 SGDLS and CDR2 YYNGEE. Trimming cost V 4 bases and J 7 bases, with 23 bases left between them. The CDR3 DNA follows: TGTGCCAGCAGCCGGACGGGACATGATGCTGTTGGTGGCTACACCTTC. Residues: CASSRTGHDAVGGYTF.

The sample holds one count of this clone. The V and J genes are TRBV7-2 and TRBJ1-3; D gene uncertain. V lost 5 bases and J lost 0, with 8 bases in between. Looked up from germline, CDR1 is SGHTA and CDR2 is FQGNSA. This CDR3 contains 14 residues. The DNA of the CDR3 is TGTGCCAGCAGCCGCCCAGGCTCTGGAAACACCATATATTTT. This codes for CASSRPGSGNTIYF.

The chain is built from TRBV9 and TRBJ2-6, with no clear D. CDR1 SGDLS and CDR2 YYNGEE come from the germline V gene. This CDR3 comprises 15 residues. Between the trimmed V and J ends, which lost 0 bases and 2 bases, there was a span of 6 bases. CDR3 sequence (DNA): TGTGCCAGCAGCGTAGAGTTGGCTGGGGCCAACGTCCTGACTTTC. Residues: CASSVELAGANVLTF.

The CDR3 sequence is CASQKTSQNTGELFF. The CDR3 DNA reads TGCGCCAGCCAGAAGACTAGCCAGAACACCGGGGAGCTGTTTTTT. The rearrangement links TRBV10-2 to TRBJ2-2; 7 bases are shared with TRBD2. Trimming cost V 8 bases and J 1 base; bases outside gene matches: 7. CDR1 is WSHSY, CDR2 SAAADI, per germline. This CDR3 is built from 15 residues.

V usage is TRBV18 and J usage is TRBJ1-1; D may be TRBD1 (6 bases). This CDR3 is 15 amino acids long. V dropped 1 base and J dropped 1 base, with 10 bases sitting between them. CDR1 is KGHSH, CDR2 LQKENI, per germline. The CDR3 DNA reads TGTGCCAGCTCACCACAACGGACAGAGAACACTGAAGCTTTCTTT. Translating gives CASSPQRTENTEAFF.

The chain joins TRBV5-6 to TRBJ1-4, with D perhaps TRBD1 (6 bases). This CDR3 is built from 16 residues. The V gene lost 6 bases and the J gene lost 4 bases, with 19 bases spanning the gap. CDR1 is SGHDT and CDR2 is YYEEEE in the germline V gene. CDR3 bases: TGTGCCAGCAACACTGGGGCCGGGACAAGTAATGAAAAACTGTTTTTT. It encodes CASNTGAGTSNEKLFF.

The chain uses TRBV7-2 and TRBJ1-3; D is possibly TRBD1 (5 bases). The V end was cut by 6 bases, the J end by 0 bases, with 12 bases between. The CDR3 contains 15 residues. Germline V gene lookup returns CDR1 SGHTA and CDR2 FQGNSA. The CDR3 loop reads CASSPDRGSGNTIYF. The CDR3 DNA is TGTGCCAGCAGTCCCGACAGAGGCTCTGGAAACACCATATATTTT.